A single sample gave rise to the 9 T cell receptor beta chains below, sequenced in a study of beta chain features in type 1 diabetes (dated by TCRdb to 2016 to 2019). To prepare the library, the immunoSEQ multiplex PCR assay was applied. The entire amount of isolated RNA was reverse transcribed using the High Capacity cDNA Reverse Transcription Kit, so the sequenced TCRB transcripts were expressed ones. This immuneACCESS table, as held by TCRdb, lists in-frame sequences with V and J called but not all clones. Of the missing ones, under half trace to an unresolved V gene in checked studies; the others have no known cause. The sample contains some 360,000 clones, less than 20% of them found a single time. Together, the top ten hold under 0.05% of the sample. The sequencing input was naive CD4+ T cells from blood. What this sample's cell subset or site label stands for: true naive CD4+ T cells. The source of these receptors is a woman younger than 30 in good health.

The chain uses TRBV19 and TRBJ1-1; no clear D gene. With 2 bases removed from V and 1 base from J, the gap between germline ends came to 8 bases. The CDR3 is made up of 14 amino acids. Germline loops: CDR1 LNHDA, CDR2 SQIVND (reference sequence). CDR3 nucleotides: TGTGCCAGTAGTATACGAACGGGGAACACTGAAGCTTTCTTT. It is translated as CASSIRTGNTEAFF.

The CDR3 coding sequence is TGTGCCAGCAGATTCGACAGGGGGGCGACCGGGGAGCTGTTTTTT. As protein: CASRFDRGATGELFF. The rearrangement joins TRBV7-2 to TRBJ2-2, with 9 bases aligning to TRBD1. Trimming removed 6 bases from V and 5 bases from J; junction bases left unmatched: 7. The CDR3 runs 15 residues. The germline gives CDR1 SGHTA, CDR2 FQGNSA.

This clone was seen only a few times. V gene TRBV9 combines with J gene TRBJ2-1, with TRBD2 as a possible D gene (5 bases). The CDR3 is 13 amino acids. Trimming removed 0 bases at V and 10 bases at J, with 11 bases between. Germline V CDR1 and CDR2: SGDLS, YYNGEE. The CDR3 loop reads CASSVVLGGEQFF. For the CDR3, the DNA is TGTGCCAGCAGCGTAGTTTTGGGCGGGGAGCAGTTCTTC.

This clone was observed a handful of times. The chain is built from TRBV19 and TRBJ2-7; TRBD1 agrees at 9 bases. CDR3 size: 15 residues. J gave up 1 base and V 5 bases, and 6 bases lay outside the gene matches. CDR1 and CDR2 from the germline V gene are LNHDA and SQIVND (reference sequence). The CDR3 sequence is CASSYSTGGSYEQYF. The CDR3 region has the DNA TGTGCCAGTAGTTATTCGACAGGGGGTTCCTACGAGCAGTACTTC.

This clone showed up just a few times. This sequence joins TRBV9 and TRBJ2-1; 12 bases agree with TRBD1. V gave up 4 bases and J gave up 10 bases; unmatched junction bases: 6. The CDR3 has 14 amino acids. Germline V CDR1 and CDR2: SGDLS, YYNGEE. The CDR3 spells CASSWGQGAREQFF. The CDR3 DNA sequence: TGTGCCAGCAGCTGGGGACAGGGGGCGAGGGAGCAGTTCTTC. Based on the CDR3 plus reference TRBV9 and TRBJ2-1, the full variable domain is DSGVTQTPKHLITATGQRVTLRCSPRSGDLSVYWYQQSLDQGLQFLIQYYNGEERAKGNILERFSAQQFPDLHSELNLSSLELGDSALYFCASSWGQGAREQFFGPGTRLTVL.

The V gene is TRBV30, the J gene TRBJ1-4; maybe TRBD1 (6 bases). The CDR3 has 15 amino acids. Trimming pared 2 bases from V and 0 bases from J, leaving 10 bases between. From germline, CDR1 is GTSNPN and CDR2 SVGIG (reference sequence). The CDR3 coding sequence is TGTGCCTGGAGTTCCCAGGGGACAACTAATGAAAAACTGTTTTTT. Protein sequence: CAWSSQGTTNEKLFF. The complete variable domain, with remaining parts taken from reference TRBV30 and TRBJ1-4, reads SQTIHQWPATLVQPVGSPLSLECTVEGTSNPNLYWYRQAAGRGLQLLFYSVGIGQISSEVPQNLSASRPQDRQFILSSKKLLLSDSGFYLCAWSSQGTTNEKLFFGSGTQLSVL.

This sequence joins TRBV30 and TRBJ2-7; the match to TRBD2 covers 7 bases. The DNA end is a closer match to TRBJ2-1, so the J assignment may be wrong. The V gene's germline CDR1 is GTSNPN and CDR2 SVGIG (reference sequence). The length of the CDR3 is 17 residues. The CDR3 loop reads CAWTSRSGGGSYNEQFF. Here the CDR3 DNA reads TGTGCCTGGACCTCCAGAAGTGGGGGGGGGTCCTACAATGAGCAGTTCTTC.

J is TRBJ2-7 and V is TRBV15; TRBD1 matches 7 bases. The germline V gene has CDR1 LNHNV and CDR2 YYDKDF (reference sequence). This CDR3 has 15 amino acids. Trimming took 6 bases from V and 1 from J; bases not matched to a gene: 9. CDR3 bases: TGTGCCACCAGGACCGGCAGGGGGAGTTCCTACGAGCAGTACTTC. It encodes CATRTGRGSSYEQYF.

In this sample, this clone turned up a few times. The genes are TRBV27 and TRBJ2-7, with TRBD2 as a possible D gene (6 bases). Germline V CDR1 and CDR2: MNHEY, SMNVEV (reference sequence). V gave up 4 bases and J gave up 1 base, with 11 bases separating them. The CDR3 spans 14 residues. CDR3 loop: CASSYAGPSYEQYF. CDR3 DNA sequence: TGTGCCAGCAGTTACGCGGGACCTTCCTACGAGCAGTACTTC.